This T cell receptor beta chain was captured by sequencing in a study of radiotherapy plus CTLA-4 blockade in lung cancer. Study overall: Objective responses were recorded in roughly 17% of patients, with disease control recorded in 25% to 40%. Regarding the study as a whole: Among reported predictors of response, early blood T cell clone dynamics with interferon-beta performed best. Radiotherapy plus ipilimumab was followed by expansion in blood of tumor-derived TCR clones.

Focal radiation was given together with CTLA-4 blockade (ipilimumab) to patients with chemo-refractory metastatic non-small-cell lung cancer. Only in-frame clones appear in the TCRdb table, and some are missing; sequencing was by immunoSEQ multiplex PCR. The data contain approximately 82,000 clones, under 85% of them singletons. With 5 bases clipped from V and 7 bases from J, the junction kept 10 bases outside the gene matches. Looked up from germline, CDR1 is SEHNR and CDR2 is FQNEAQ (reference sequence). This CDR3 has 16 residues. Worth noting for this clone: Its antigen remains unknown.

J is TRBJ1-4 and V is TRBV7-9; 10 bases match TRBD1. This specimen consisted of peripheral blood, obtained from a patient treated with radiotherapy plus ipilimumab. This clonotype was sampled from a human donor with non-small cell lung cancer that progressed on radiotherapy plus ipilimumab. The CDR3 bases are TGTGCCAGCAGCCCTACCGGAGGACAGGGGGTTGAAAAACTGTTTTTT. This translates into CASSPTGGQGVEKLFF.